The 22 T cell receptor beta chains presented below share a single source sample, sequenced in a study of blood T cell repertoires in COVID-19. Some clones are missing from TCRdb's copy, which holds only in-frame ones; the method was immunoSEQ multiplex PCR. The table has a few hundred thousand clones, around nine tenths seen once. The specimen sequenced was peripheral blood. The receptors stem from a man aged 35-49 years who had recovered from COVID-19.

V usage is TRBV2 and J usage is TRBJ1-1, with TRBD1 matching 8 bases. V was pared by 3 bases and J by 6 bases, with 15 bases of the junction left unmatched. This CDR3 is 17 amino acids long. CDR1 and CDR2 from the germline V gene are SNHLY and FYNNEI. CDR3 sequence: CASSDLRPTGERPEAFF. In DNA, the CDR3 is TGTGCCAGCAGTGACCTCCGCCCGACAGGGGAAAGGCCTGAAGCTTTCTTT.

This rearrangement joins TRBV9 to TRBJ2-1; TRBD1 matches at 9 bases. Trimming cost V 0 bases and J 10 bases; bases outside gene matches: 14. Germline CDR1 and CDR2: SGDLS and YYNGEE. The CDR3 is made up of 17 amino acids. The CDR3: CASSVAGQGLAAGEQFF. The CDR3 bases are TGTGCCAGCAGCGTAGCTGGACAGGGGTTAGCGGCCGGAGAGCAGTTCTTC.

The rearrangement links TRBV19 to TRBJ1-1; D is uncertain. Trimming left V 1 base short and J 2 bases short, with 8 bases between. Germline V gene data show CDR1 as LNHDA and CDR2 as SQIVND (reference sequence). The CDR3 totals 14 residues. CDR3 in DNA: TGTGCCAGTAGTATAGGGGCGTTTAACACTGAAGCTTTCTTT. Translating gives CASSIGAFNTEAFF.

The CDR3: CAWSVGTAGNTIYF. CDR3 nucleotides: TGTGCCTGGAGTGTCGGGACTGCTGGAAACACCATATATTTT. The chain has TRBV30 and TRBJ1-3, with D possibly matching TRBD1 (5 bases). V was clipped by 0 bases and J by 2 bases, with 8 bases between them. Germline CDR1 and CDR2: GTSNPN and SVGIG (reference sequence). The CDR3 consists of 14 residues.

The rearrangement links TRBV2 to TRBJ2-7, with TRBD2 identical over 10 bases. Trimming took 2 bases from V and 4 from J; bases not matched to a gene: 2. Germline V CDR1 and CDR2: SNHLY, FYNNEI. The CDR3 is 14 residues long. CDR3 in DNA: TGTGCCAGCAGTGAAACTAGCGGGATTTACGAGCAGTACTTC. As protein: CASSETSGIYEQYF.

The CDR3 sequence: CASSPQVSGTTLQETQYF. The CDR3 nucleotides read TGTGCCAGCAGCCCACAGGTCTCCGGGACTACCCTACAAGAGACCCAGTACTTC. V and J are TRBV7-2 and TRBJ2-5; 7 bases map to TRBD2. The trim removed 5 bases at V and 2 bases at J, leaving 17 bases unmatched. Per the germline V gene, CDR1 is SGHTA and CDR2 is FQGNSA. This CDR3 spans 18 amino acids. Together with reference TRBV7-2 and TRBJ2-5, the CDR3 gives the full variable domain: GAGVSQSPSNKVTEKGKDVELRCDPISGHTALYWYRQSLGQGLEFLIYFQGNSAPDKSGLPSDRFSAERTGGSVSTLTIQRTQQEDSAVYLCASSPQVSGTTLQETQYFGPGTRLLVL.

The chain uses TRBV4-1 and TRBJ1-4; D ambiguous. Between the trimmed V and J ends, which lost 0 bases and 4 bases, there was a span of 12 bases. The germline V gene has CDR1 MGHRA and CDR2 YSYEKL. The CDR3 spans 16 residues. CDR3 sequence (DNA): TGCGCCAGCAGCCAAGAGCGGGGTCTGGGTAATGAAAAACTGTTTTTT. Translation: CASSQERGLGNEKLFF.

This rearrangement joins TRBV10-3 to TRBJ2-6; 12 positions agree with TRBD1. Per the germline V gene, CDR1 is ENHRY and CDR2 is SYGVKD. The CDR3 has 20 residues. J lost 3 bases, V lost 4 bases, and 13 bases had no gene match. CDR3 sequence (DNA): TGTGCCATCAGTGGCCGCGATGGGGACAGGGGGCAGATTGGGGCCAACGTCCTGACTTTC. Translated, it gives CAISGRDGDRGQIGANVLTF.

This chain links TRBV29-1 with TRBJ2-5, with D tentatively TRBD2 (5 bases). The CDR3 extends over 17 amino acids. Germline V CDR1 and CDR2: SQVTM, ANQGSEA. V lost 3 bases and J 0 bases, leaving 20 bases between the germline ends. CDR3 residues: CSVEKSAVKRDQETQYF. The CDR3 nucleotides are TGCAGCGTTGAGAAGTCTGCCGTCAAGAGGGACCAAGAGACCCAGTACTTC. Based on the CDR3 plus reference TRBV29-1 and TRBJ2-5, the full variable domain is SAVISQKPSRDICQRGTSLTIQCQVDSQVTMMFWYRQQPGQSLTLIATANQGSEATYESGFVIDKFPISRPNLTFSTLTVSNMSPEDSSIYLCSVEKSAVKRDQETQYFGPGTRLLVL.

The chain employs TRBV6-2 or TRBV6-3 and TRBJ2-7; D is perhaps TRBD1 (5 bases). CDR3 size: 14 residues. The V and J ends lost 2 bases and 6 bases respectively, with 14 bases between them. Germline loops: CDR1 MNHEY, CDR2 SVGEGT. DNA of the CDR3: TGTGCCAGCAGTTACGACCTGGGAAGGGGCGAGCAGTACTTC. Amino acid sequence: CASSYDLGRGEQYF.

The rearrangement links TRBV4-3 to TRBJ2-3; 9 nucleotides align to TRBD1. Germline CDR1 LGHNA, CDR2 YSLEER. This CDR3 has 17 amino acids. With 0 bases clipped from V and 4 bases from J, the junction kept 8 bases outside the gene matches. CDR3 sequence reads: CASSQDLGGQGADTQYF. The CDR3 DNA reads TGCGCCAGCAGCCAAGACCTTGGGGGACAGGGTGCAGATACGCAGTATTTT.

The J gene is TRBJ1-2, the V gene TRBV5-6; D might be TRBD1 (6 bases). V lost 4 bases and J 5 bases, leaving 21 bases between the germline ends. Germline V gives CDR1 SGHDT, CDR2 YYEEEE. The CDR3 totals 16 residues. The CDR3 bases are TGTGCCAGCAGCCCCCTAGGGGGGGGCGCCGGTTATGGCTACACCTTC. Amino acids: CASSPLGGGAGYGYTF.

The chain links TRBV1 to TRBJ1-2; TRBD1, the table's D call, lacks a check against the DNA. TRBV1 is recorded as a pseudogene. The CDR3 runs 13 residues. CDR3 DNA sequence: TGCACCAGCAGCCGGACAGTTCATGATGGCTACACCTTC. Its translation: CTSSRTVHDGYTF.

The rearrangement joins TRBV11-2 to TRBJ1-1; TRBD1 matches 7 bases. Germline-derived CDR1 and CDR2 are SGHAT and FQNNGV. With 2 bases clipped from V and 5 bases from J, the junction kept 5 bases outside the gene matches. This CDR3 spans 14 amino acids. The CDR3 protein is CASSLRGQTTEAFF. Written as DNA, the CDR3 is TGTGCCAGCAGCTTAAGGGGGCAGACTACTGAAGCTTTCTTT.

This chain uses TRBV2 with TRBJ2-3; D call uncertain. Trimming shortened V by 1 base and J by 6 bases, and 8 bases separated the two germline ends. Germline lookup yields CDR1 SNHLY and CDR2 FYNNEI. The CDR3 runs 13 residues. CDR3 region: CASSEGQLDTQYF. For the CDR3, the DNA is TGTGCCAGCAGTGAAGGGCAGTTGGATACGCAGTATTTT.

On this clone: Other DNA sequences from this sample encode an identical CDR3 as well. The chain employs TRBV9 and TRBJ2-7, with 10 nucleotides matching TRBD2. The germline gives CDR1 SGDLS, CDR2 YYNGEE. Losses at the gene ends were 0 bases for V and 2 bases for J; bases not matched to a gene: 2. CDR3 length: 15 amino acids. The CDR3 DNA is TGTGCCAGCAGCGTAGGACTAGCGGGTGCCTACGAGCAGTACTTC. Its protein is CASSVGLAGAYEQYF.

Turning to this clone: This is likely a read error, given that the CDR3 carries no conserved phenylalanine or tryptophan at its end. The DNA is left out, because the CDR3 cannot be placed on it with certainty; the CDR3 is given as TCRdb lists it. The chain combines TRBV9 with TRBJ2-7; the listed D gene, TRBD2, was not tested against the DNA. Germline assignment: CDR1 SGDLS and CDR2 YYNGEE. The CDR3 spans 14 amino acids, including both terminal residues. The CDR3 is CASSDLAGGPAVLP.

This chain uses TRBV15 with TRBJ2-5, with D maybe TRBD2 (6 bases). Germline V CDR1 and CDR2: LNHNV, YYDKDF (reference sequence). This CDR3 has 13 residues. The V gene lost 0 bases and the J gene lost 14 bases, with 16 bases spanning the gap. CDR3 loop: CATSRDQTSPLYF. CDR3 nucleotide sequence: TGTGCCACCAGCAGAGATCAAACTAGCCCCCTATACTTC.

The V and J genes are TRBV7-2 and TRBJ2-5; 9 nucleotides agree with TRBD2. The junction had 8 bases not matched to a gene; V was cut back by 1 base and J by 5 bases. CDR1 SGHTA and CDR2 FQGNSA come from the germline V gene. The CDR3 consists of 16 residues. CDR3 sequence: CASSLELRGGRETQYF. CDR3 DNA sequence: TGTGCCAGCAGCTTAGAATTGCGGGGGGGCCGGGAGACCCAGTACTTC.

This chain joins TRBV6-6 and TRBJ1-1, with 7 bases fitting TRBD1. After removal of 6 bases from V and 1 base from J, the junction contained 5 bases not matched to a gene. Per germline, CDR1 MNHNY and CDR2 SVGAGI (reference sequence). This CDR3 has 14 amino acids. As DNA, the CDR3 is TGTGCCAGCAGACCCGACAGGGCGAACACTGAAGCTTTCTTT. This translates into CASRPDRANTEAFF.

This chain connects TRBV10-3 to TRBJ1-1, with D perhaps TRBD1 (5 bases). The CDR3 loop spans 14 amino acids. Germline values: CDR1 ENHRY, CDR2 SYGVKD. Trimming removed 3 bases from V and 1 base from J, with 9 bases in between. The CDR3 DNA reads as TGTGCCATCAGTGAATTAAGGGGGAACACTGAAGCTTTCTTT. Its translation is CAISELRGNTEAFF.

The chain employs TRBV10-3 and TRBJ2-3, with D possibly TRBD2 on 6 matching bases. Trimming stripped 6 bases from V and 1 base from J, with 20 bases between. Germline loops: CDR1 ENHRY, CDR2 SYGVKD. This CDR3 comprises 17 residues. As DNA, the CDR3 is TGTGCCATCAGGGGAGGCCAGATTATCCCCGGCACAGATACGCAGTATTTT. Translating gives CAIRGGQIIPGTDTQYF.